This TCR beta chain derives from a study of cytomegalovirus exposure and HLA in healthy donors. General study results and limits: In a later analysis, several top co-occurrence clusters appeared linked to parvovirus B19, influenza, CMV and Epstein-Barr virus. TCR beta V- and J-gene trimming, according to a later analysis, was linked to a missense DCLRE1C variant. TCR beta chains numbering some 160 were designated cytomegalovirus-associated.

A note on this clone: The target antigen is unknown.

13 Jbeta primers and 60 Vbeta primers were used for the PCR. Assay used: immunoSEQ multiplex PCR; TCRdb lists only in-frame clones, some missing. The data show fewer than 200,000 clones, over 80% seen once. The CDR3 extends over 14 amino acids. The germline V gene has CDR1 SGHTA and CDR2 FQGTGA. The germline V and J ends were trimmed by 4 bases and 8 bases, with 15 bases remaining between them. This receptor was obtained from a woman between 45 and 60 years old in good health and CMV-seropositive. V usage is TRBV7-3 and J usage is TRBJ2-1; D possibly corresponds to TRBD1 (5 bases). Input material: PBMCs. The CDR3 nucleotides read TGTGCCAGCAGCTCCCAGCCCATAGGGGATGAGCAGTTCTTC. As protein: CASSSQPIGDEQFF.